This T cell receptor beta chain was sequenced in a study of vaccination and CD4 T cells after COVID-19. Background on the study: Stimuli were overlapping spike peptide pools of SARS-CoV-2 and three common cold coronaviruses (HCoV-NL63, HCoV-OC43, HCoV-229E). Study-level points and caveats: For convalescent patients, a median 86.3% of reactive clones surfaced exclusively after vaccination.

The treatment was: approximately nine-day PBMC culture with coronavirus spike peptide pools or control peptides (ViraFEST assay). Researchers grew the cells for about 10 days and then pulled out CD4+ T cells by negative selection. The Oncomine TCR Beta short-read assay sequenced DNA from cultured CD4+ T cells. Using the QIAamp micro DNA kit, genomic DNA was extracted from the CD4+ T cells that had been cultured. TCRdb fed the PCR reads into MiXCR, producing one record per CDR3 protein. This table holds about 25,000 distinct CDR3 sequences, approximately 67% found once. Concerning this clonotype itself: Its specificity is not known.

CDR1 and CDR2 (germline): KGHDR, SFDVKD. Trimming took 5 bases from V and 8 from J; bases not matched to a gene: 1. The CDR3 sequence is 12 residues long. The input for sequencing was CD4+ T cells from blood, cultured in vitro, taken after SARS-CoV-2 vaccination. This sequence originates from a human donor who received a COVID-19 vaccine. The J gene is TRBJ2-1, the V gene TRBV24-1; 8 bases are a match to TRBD1. In nucleotides, the CDR3 is TGTGCCACCAGTGGCAGGGGGCATGAGCAGTTCTTC. It codes for CATSGRGHEQFF.